The 10 T cell receptor beta chains listed next were all sequenced from one sample in a study of blood T cell repertoires in COVID-19. Sequencing was performed with immunoSEQ multiplex PCR; in TCRdb, only in-frame clones are kept and a portion is missing. There are some 91,000 clones in the sample; around nine tenths occur only once, and 1.7% lies in the top ten. What was sequenced was peripheral blood. The receptor set was obtained from a man in his 60s with acute or convalescent COVID-19.

The rearrangement uses TRBV27 and TRBJ1-1; TRBD1 matches 9 bases. Per the germline V gene, CDR1 is MNHEY and CDR2 is SMNVEV (reference sequence). The CDR3 has 14 residues. The ends lost 7 bases at V and 6 bases at J; junction bases unmatched: 9. CDR3 nucleotide sequence: TGTGCCAGCAATATTCGGGACAGGGTCTCTGAAGCTTTCTTT. Residues: CASNIRDRVSEAFF.

The chain joins TRBV6-4 to TRBJ2-3, with D tentatively TRBD2 (6 bases). The V end lost 7 bases, the J end lost 2 bases, and 10 bases lay between the germline ends. The CDR3 covers 13 residues. Germline V CDR1 and CDR2: MRHNA, SNTAGT. CDR3 nucleotides: TGTGCCAGCACGGGGAGGATCACAGATACGCAGTATTTT. Its translation is CASTGRITDTQYF.

The sample holds one count of this clone. V is TRBV7-6 and J is TRBJ2-7; 10 bases are shared with TRBD1. V trimming: 5 bases; J trimming: 2 bases; junction bases outside the gene matches: 6. This CDR3 is 15 amino acids long. In germline, CDR1 is SGHVS, CDR2 FNYEAQ. CDR3: CASSREGQGPYEQYF. The CDR3 region has the DNA TGTGCCAGCAGCCGAGAGGGACAGGGGCCCTACGAGCAGTACTTC.

V gene TRBV11-2 combines with J gene TRBJ1-6; D call uncertain. CDR1 is SGHAT and CDR2 is FQNNGV in the germline V gene. Trimming shortened V by 3 bases and J by 6 bases, and 6 bases separated the two germline ends. The CDR3 length is 13 residues. CDR3 amino acids: CASSFQANSPLHF. The CDR3 DNA is TGTGCCAGCAGCTTCCAGGCTAATTCACCCCTCCACTTT. Variable domain in full (rest from reference TRBV11-2 and TRBJ1-6): EAGVAQSPRYKIIEKRQSVAFWCNPISGHATLYWYQQILGQGPKLLIQFQNNGVVDDSQLPKDRFSAERLKGVDSTLKIQPAKLEDSAVYLCASSFQANSPLHFGNGTRLTVT.

The chain recombines TRBV6-5 with TRBJ1-3; 9 positions agree with TRBD1. From germline, CDR1 is MNHEY and CDR2 SVGAGI. The CDR3 consists of 13 residues. V lost 9 bases and J lost 4; bases outside the gene matches: 4. CDR3 in DNA: TGTGCCAGTAAGGGGACAGGGGGAAACACCATATATTTT. Protein: CASKGTGGNTIYF.

This clone was observed once. The rearrangement joins TRBV5-6 to TRBJ1-1, with D perhaps matching TRBD1 (5 bases). CDR1 is SGHDT and CDR2 is YYEEEE in the germline V gene. The CDR3 consists of 13 residues. V dropped 3 bases and J dropped 10 bases, with 16 bases sitting between them. CDR3 residues: CASSSTVPTRAFF. The CDR3 DNA sequence: TGTGCCAGCAGCTCGACAGTGCCCACGAGAGCTTTCTTT.

The genes are TRBV29-1 and TRBJ2-1; 11 bases align to TRBD1. The CDR3 contains 14 residues. V shed 2 bases, J shed 7 bases, and the junction held 4 bases outside the gene matches. Germline CDR1 SQVTM, CDR2 ANQGSEA. CDR3 region: CSVERDRGYNEQFF. CDR3 nucleotide sequence: TGCAGCGTTGAAAGGGACAGGGGGTATAATGAGCAGTTCTTC.

The CDR3 loop reads CASSGRDRVGHIQYF. CDR3 DNA: TGTGCCAGCAGTGGTCGGGACAGGGTGGGTCACATTCAGTACTTC. The J gene is TRBJ2-4, the V gene TRBV27, with 9 positions matching TRBD1. V shed 5 bases, J shed 8 bases, and the junction held 10 bases outside the gene matches. This CDR3 spans 15 amino acids. CDR1 is MNHEY and CDR2 is SMNVEV in the germline V gene (reference sequence).

Regarding this clone: The identical CDR3 is also encoded by other nucleotide sequences in the sample. This chain links TRBV18 with TRBJ1-2; D uncertain. The ends were cut back, 2 bases at V and 4 bases at J, with 5 bases in the middle. Germline values: CDR1 KGHSH, CDR2 LQKENI. This CDR3 comprises 12 residues. CDR3 nucleotides: TGTGCCAGCTCACCAGAGGGCTATGGCTACACCTTC. Translated: CASSPEGYGYTF.

The genes are TRBV25-1 and TRBJ1-4, with D maybe TRBD1 (5 bases). The V end was cut by 4 bases, the J end by 0 bases, with 9 bases between. Germline V lookup: CDR1 MGHDK, CDR2 SYGVNS. This CDR3 is built from 15 residues. For the CDR3, the DNA is TGTGCCAGCAGTGTAGCACAGGCAACTAATGAAAAACTGTTTTTT. This sequence encodes CASSVAQATNEKLFF.